The entry below describes one T cell receptor beta chain. The antigen remains undetermined. This sample is drawn from a study of T-cell memory formation after mild COVID-19. General study results and limits: Whereas later expanders leaned CD4+, clones contracting day 15 to 85 showed a balanced CD4/CD8 makeup. CM and EM subsets held most contracting CD4+ clones; EMRA held CD8+ ones.

Germline CDR1 is SGHRS and CDR2 is YFSETQ. Trimming shortened V by 3 bases and J by 2 bases, and 12 bases separated the two germline ends. The CDR3 contains 15 residues. TCRdb recomputed calls from the 5' RACE reads with MiXCR, one row per CDR3 protein. The table shows just over 400,000 distinct CDR3 sequences, with 23% occurring only once. The chain combines TRBV5-1 with TRBJ2-1; no clear D. The sequenced sample consisted of PBMCs or a T cell subset sorted from them (not recorded which). The TCR sequence derives from an adult woman who had mild COVID-19 (a few samples of this study predate the infection). Cell type and time point are not known. CDR3: CASSSPKGTYNEQFF. The CDR3 nucleotides read TGCGCCAGCAGCTCCCCAAAAGGGACCTACAATGAGCAGTTCTTC.